This TCR beta chain derives from a study of metastatic and nonmetastatic thyroid tumors. Study summary: The study looked at repertoires side by side in blood and in tumor or nodule tissue from malignant and benign thyroid patients.

TCRdb reanalyzed the PCR reads with MiXCR. The table lists fewer than 35,000 clones, 25% to 35% of them singletons. Notes on this clone: A read error may produce the germline difference seen at one junction end.

The CDR3 length is 15 residues. Not a single patient had been given any form of treatment at any point before undergoing thyroid surgery. The TCR sequence derives from a female donor with papillary thyroid cancer or a benign thyroid nodule (not recorded which). Some clones in this sample may be carry-over from other donors' samples. The rearrangement links TRBV12-3 or TRBV12-4 to TRBJ1-5, with TRBD1 matching 8 bases. Sequencing was done on a sample of blood. CDR3 DNA sequence: TGTGCCAGCAGTTTACTACAGGGGGATAATCAGCCCCAGCCTTTT. Translation gives CASSLLQGDNQPQPF.